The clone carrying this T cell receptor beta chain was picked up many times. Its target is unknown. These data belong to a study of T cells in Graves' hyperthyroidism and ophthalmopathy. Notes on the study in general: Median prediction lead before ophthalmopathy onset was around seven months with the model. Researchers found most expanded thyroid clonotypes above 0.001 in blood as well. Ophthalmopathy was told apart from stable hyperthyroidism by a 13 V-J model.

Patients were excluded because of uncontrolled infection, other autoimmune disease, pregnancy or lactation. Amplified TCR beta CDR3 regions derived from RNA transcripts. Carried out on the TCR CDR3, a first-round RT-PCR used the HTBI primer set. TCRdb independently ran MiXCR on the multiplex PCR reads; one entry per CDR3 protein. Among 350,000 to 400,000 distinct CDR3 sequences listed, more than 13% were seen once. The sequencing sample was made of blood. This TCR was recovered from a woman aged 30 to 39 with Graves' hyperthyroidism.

The CDR3, as DNA: TGTGCCTGGAGCTTAGGTTCAAGCTCCTACAATGAGCAGTTCTTC. Amino acids: CAWSLGSSSYNEQFF. The chain couples TRBV30 to TRBJ2-1; the D is unclear. CDR1 and CDR2 (germline): GTSNPN, SVGIG (reference sequence). This CDR3 has 15 amino acids. Trimming left V 3 bases short and J 0 bases short, with 12 bases between.